The 32 T cell receptor beta chains below come from one sample, sequenced in a study of T cell repertoires in ileal Crohn's disease. This table comes from immunoSEQ multiplex PCR, and its TCRdb copy is limited to in-frame clones, with some not included. The data hold 2,000 to 3,000 clones, with approximately 80% observed a single time. What was sequenced was ileal tissue. These TCRs come from an adult with Crohn's disease.

This chain uses TRBV7-2 with TRBJ1-2, with 9 bases lining up with TRBD1. V lost 4 bases to trimming and J lost 4 bases; unmatched junction nucleotides: 10. Germline V lookup: CDR1 SGHTA, CDR2 FQGNSA. The CDR3 spans 16 residues. The DNA for the CDR3 is TGTGCCAGCAGCTCAGACCGGGACAGGGCTCGCTATGGCTACACCTTC. It yields the protein CASSSDRDRARYGYTF.

The V and J genes are TRBV2 and TRBJ2-1; TRBD2 matches 7 bases. V lost 7 bases and J lost 8; bases outside the gene matches: 11. The V gene's germline CDR1 is SNHLY and CDR2 FYNNEI. CDR3 length: 14 residues. The CDR3 nucleotides are TGTGCCAGCAACCGTGATAGCGGGTTAGATGAGCAGTTCTTC. Translated, it gives CASNRDSGLDEQFF. The variable domain in full, completed from reference TRBV2 and TRBJ2-1, reads EPEVTQTPSHQVTQMGQEVILRCVPISNHLYFYWYRQILGQKVEFLVSFYNNEISEKSEIFDDQFSVERPDGSNFTLKIRSTKLEDSAMYFCASNRDSGLDEQFFGPGTRLTVL.

The rearrangement uses TRBV30 and TRBJ1-4, with TRBD1 matching 8 bases. Germline CDR1 and CDR2: GTSNPN and SVGIG (reference sequence). CDR3 length: 15 amino acids. Here the CDR3 DNA reads TGTGTTGGGACAGGTGCCCTGGGGGCTAATGAAAAACTGTTTTTT. It codes for CVGTGALGANEKLFF.

In DNA form, the CDR3 reads TGTGCCAGCAGCTTGGGGGTAGCGGGATACCTCTCCTACGAGCAGTACTTC. Protein: CASSLGVAGYLSYEQYF. The V and J genes are TRBV4-2 and TRBJ2-7, with TRBD2 matching over 8 bases. CDR3 size: 17 residues. V lost 5 bases and J lost 0; bases outside the gene matches: 12. Germline V gene sequence: CDR1 LGHNA, CDR2 YNFKEQ.

The chain uses TRBV6-5 and TRBJ2-1; 9 bases agree with TRBD2. Germline lookup yields CDR1 MNHEY and CDR2 SVGAGI. V lost 0 bases, J lost 5 bases, and 2 bases stayed unmatched. CDR3 length equals 15 residues. CDR3 sequence reads: CASSYSSSGNNEQFF. The CDR3 DNA reads as TGTGCCAGCAGTTACTCGTCTAGCGGGAACAATGAGCAGTTCTTC.

The V call is TRBV19, the J call TRBJ1-3; a possible D gene is TRBD1 (6 bases). Germline V gene sequence: CDR1 LNHDA, CDR2 SQIVND (reference sequence). The CDR3 extends over 14 amino acids. V lost 7 bases, J lost 3 bases, and 13 bases lay in between. CDR3 residues: CASIPRTDGNTIYF. The CDR3 bases are TGTGCCAGTATTCCCCGGACAGATGGAAACACCATATATTTT.

This clone is labeled large (0.1 to 1%). The chain links TRBV5-1 to TRBJ2-7, with 10 bases matching TRBD1. Per germline, CDR1 SGHRS and CDR2 YFSETQ. The length of the CDR3 is 15 residues. The trim removed 2 bases at V and 6 bases at J, leaving 8 bases unmatched. DNA for the CDR3: TGCGCCAGCAGCTTCTCGACAGGGGGCCTTTCCGAGCAGTACTTC. Its translation: CASSFSTGGLSEQYF.

The chain employs TRBV5-5 and TRBJ1-1, with a tentative D call TRBD1 (5 bases). Germline CDR1 reads SGHKS; CDR2 reads YYEKEE (reference sequence). The CDR3 loop spans 11 amino acids. V shed 1 base and J shed 7 bases, with 5 bases lying between them. The CDR3 coding sequence is TGTGCCAGCAGCTTGAGGGGTGAAGCTTTCTTT. It codes for CASSLRGEAFF.

This chain uses TRBV9 with TRBJ2-7; D might be TRBD2 (5 bases). The CDR3 contains 13 residues. V gave up 3 bases and J gave up 3 bases, with 10 bases separating them. Germline CDR1 SGDLS, CDR2 YYNGEE. Here the CDR3 DNA reads TGTGCCAGCAGCGGAGGGAGCCACTACGAGCAGTACTTC. Residues: CASSGGSHYEQYF.

This sequence joins TRBV10-2 and TRBJ1-2; 7 nucleotides line up with TRBD1. Losses at the gene ends were 0 bases for V and 6 bases for J; bases not matched to a gene: 7. The CDR3 is 15 residues long. CDR1 WSHSY and CDR2 SAAADI come from the germline V gene. The CDR3 protein is CASSESGGAGNGYTF. The CDR3 DNA sequence: TGCGCCAGCAGTGAGTCAGGGGGCGCGGGGAATGGCTACACCTTC.

The V call is TRBV28, the J call TRBJ2-7, with 8 bases identical to TRBD1. Germline CDR1 MDHEN, CDR2 SYDVKM. This CDR3 has 14 residues. V dropped 6 bases and J dropped 5; count of bases not matched to a gene: 9. CDR3 sequence (DNA): TGTGCCAGCAGCCTTCGGACAGGGCCCCACGAGCAGTACTTC. Its translation is CASSLRTGPHEQYF.

The gene calls are TRBV2 and TRBJ2-4; maybe TRBD1 (6 bases). The CDR3 spans 17 residues. The germline gives CDR1 SNHLY, CDR2 FYNNEI. Between the trimmed V and J ends, which lost 4 bases and 0 bases, there was a span of 16 bases. The CDR3 bases are TGTGCCAGCAGTGCTATTGGACAGCCTCTAGCCAAAAACATTCAGTACTTC. Amino acids: CASSAIGQPLAKNIQYF.

In this sample, this clone turned up a few times. The chain recombines TRBV2 with TRBJ2-7, with D perhaps TRBD2 (6 bases). The CDR3 is 14 amino acids. The V end lost 4 bases, the J end lost 2 bases, and 12 bases lay between the germline ends. In germline, CDR1 is SNHLY, CDR2 FYNNEI. CDR3 bases: TGTGCCAGCAGTGCCCTCGGGGGTACCTACGAGCAGTACTTC. Amino acid sequence: CASSALGGTYEQYF.

The chain links TRBV11-2 to TRBJ2-7, with TRBD1 identical over 8 bases. The ends lost 5 bases at V and 6 bases at J; junction bases unmatched: 15. Germline V gene data show CDR1 as SGHAT and CDR2 as FQNNGV. The CDR3 is 16 residues long. CDR3: CASSPTPGTGGGEQYF. DNA for the CDR3: TGTGCCAGCAGCCCTACCCCCGGGACAGGAGGGGGCGAGCAGTACTTC.

V usage is TRBV5-1 and J usage is TRBJ1-2; D is uncertain. This CDR3 comprises 12 residues. In germline, CDR1 is SGHRS, CDR2 YFSETQ. Deletions cut 1 base from V and 2 bases from J, with 3 bases between. This CDR3 reads CASSLQNYGYTF. The CDR3 DNA reads TGCGCCAGCAGCTTGCAGAACTATGGCTACACCTTC.

This clone is categorized as large. V usage is TRBV11-2 and J usage is TRBJ2-7; TRBD2 matches 7 bases. The CDR3 covers 14 residues. Germline V gene data show CDR1 as SGHAT and CDR2 as FQNNGV. V gave up 5 bases and J gave up 6 bases; unmatched junction bases: 10. The CDR3 loop reads CASSPTVRELEQYF. The CDR3 bases are TGTGCCAGCAGCCCCACCGTGCGGGAGCTCGAGCAGTACTTC.

This chain joins TRBV29-1 and TRBJ2-3, with 7 bases that match TRBD2. CDR1 SQVTM and CDR2 ANQGSEA come from the germline V gene. Unmatched junction bases numbered 6, after V lost 7 bases and J lost 2 bases. The CDR3 loop spans 13 amino acids. CDR3 amino acids: CSAGRANTDTQYF. Here the CDR3 DNA reads TGCAGCGCTGGGAGGGCCAACACAGATACGCAGTATTTT.

This CDR3 reads CASSQQVNTEAFF. Written as DNA, the CDR3 is TGCGCCAGCAGTCAACAGGTGAACACTGAAGCTTTCTTT. This sequence joins TRBV5-1 and TRBJ1-1; D perhaps matches TRBD1 (5 bases). V was cut by 5 bases and J by 0 bases, with 8 bases left in between. Germline V gene sequence: CDR1 SGHRS, CDR2 YFSETQ. The CDR3 has 13 amino acids.

This clone was observed once. This chain joins TRBV11-2 and TRBJ2-7; D may be TRBD1 (6 bases). The length of the CDR3 is 13 residues. Trimming removed 5 bases at V and 3 bases at J, with 11 bases between. In germline, CDR1 is SGHAT, CDR2 FQNNGV. CDR3 nucleotides: TGTGCCAGCAGCCCAGGACAGCGCTACGAGCAGTACTTC. Its protein is CASSPGQRYEQYF.

The gene calls are TRBV5-1 and TRBJ2-3; TRBD1 matches 7 bases. The CDR3 is made up of 15 amino acids. Per the germline V gene, CDR1 is SGHRS and CDR2 is YFSETQ. The V gene end was trimmed by 6 bases and the J gene end by 2 bases; junction bases not matched to a gene: 9. The CDR3, as DNA: TGCGCCAGCAATGAACCGGGACAGCACACAGATACGCAGTATTTT. Residues: CASNEPGQHTDTQYF. Looking up the rest from reference TRBV5-1 and TRBJ2-3 gives the full variable domain: KAGVTQTPRYLIKTRGQQVTLSCSPISGHRSVSWYQQTPGQGLQFLFEYFSETQRNKGNFPGRFSGRQFSNSRSEMNVSTLELGDSALYLCASNEPGQHTDTQYFGPGTRLTVL.

The V call is TRBV5-4, the J call TRBJ2-1, with D hard to call. This CDR3 contains 12 residues. Germline CDR1 and CDR2: SGHNT and YYREEE (reference sequence). The V end was cut by 4 bases, the J end by 5 bases, with 7 bases between. This chain's CDR3 is CASSLPNNEQFF. In nucleotides, the CDR3 is TGTGCCAGCAGCCTACCAAACAATGAGCAGTTCTTC.

This chain joins TRBV6-5 and TRBJ2-1; TRBD1 matches at 8 bases. Germline V lookup: CDR1 MNHEY, CDR2 SVGAGI. J lost 0 bases, V lost 4 bases, and 2 bases had no gene match. CDR3 size: 15 residues. The CDR3 DNA follows: TGTGCCAGCAGTTTGGGACAGGCCTCCTACAATGAGCAGTTCTTC. Its translation: CASSLGQASYNEQFF.

This clone came up once. Here the CDR3 DNA reads TGTGCCAGCAGTGAAGCGAGAGGGGAACAGGGTCTTCCAGATACGCAGTATTTT. It codes for CASSEARGEQGLPDTQYF. The chain carries TRBV6-1 and TRBJ2-3; possible D gene TRBD1, 6 bases. CDR1 and CDR2 (germline): MNHNS, SASEGT. Deletions cut 0 bases from V and 4 bases from J, with 20 bases between. The CDR3 covers 18 residues.

This chain links TRBV11-2 with TRBJ2-1; TRBD2 aligns across 15 bases. The germline V gene has CDR1 SGHAT and CDR2 FQNNGV. The CDR3 has 15 amino acids. Trimming took 5 bases from V and 7 from J; bases not matched to a gene: 3. The CDR3 DNA is TGTGCCAGCAGCCGGACTAGCGGGGGGGGTAATGAGCAGTTCTTC. Its protein product is CASSRTSGGGNEQFF.

V is TRBV28 and J is TRBJ2-7; D may be TRBD1 (6 bases). V was clipped by 4 bases and J by 8 bases, with 15 bases between them. CDR1 is MDHEN and CDR2 is SYDVKM in the germline V gene. The CDR3 consists of 13 residues. Written as DNA, the CDR3 is TGTGCCAGCAGTTCCCCGGGGACACCCAAGCAGTACTTC. Its translation: CASSSPGTPKQYF. The complete variable domain, with remaining parts taken from reference TRBV28 and TRBJ2-7, reads DVKVTQSSRYLVKRTGEKVFLECVQDMDHENMFWYRQDPGLGLRLIYFSYDVKMKEKGDIPEGYSVSREKKERFSLILESASTNQTSMYLCASSSPGTPKQYFGPGTRLTVT.

This chain's CDR3 is CASSSSGVELFF. The CDR3 DNA is TGTGCCAGCAGCTCCTCGGGGGTAGAGCTGTTTTTT. The chain couples TRBV9 to TRBJ1-4, with a possible D match to TRBD1 (5 bases). V lost 4 bases and J 14 bases, leaving 15 bases between the germline ends. Germline loops: CDR1 SGDLS, CDR2 YYNGEE. The CDR3 is 12 residues long.

The rearrangement uses TRBV5-1 and TRBJ2-7; a weak D match, TRBD2 (7 bases). This CDR3 contains 16 residues. Trimming left V 2 bases short and J 0 bases short, with 15 bases between. Germline CDR1 reads SGHRS; CDR2 reads YFSETQ. CDR3 nucleotides: TGCGCCAGCAGCTTCCTGGTGCGGGGGCCCTCCTACGAGCAGTACTTC. It specifies CASSFLVRGPSYEQYF.

The V gene is TRBV9, the J gene TRBJ2-7; no clear D gene. The CDR3 runs 17 residues. The V gene lost 0 bases and the J gene lost 0 bases, with 16 bases spanning the gap. Germline CDR1 and CDR2: SGDLS and YYNGEE. CDR3 DNA: TGTGCCAGCAGCGTAGAAGCCCTTAGTGCCTACTCCTACGAGCAGTACTTC. Encoded protein: CASSVEALSAYSYEQYF.

The chain links TRBV5-4 to TRBJ2-1, with 8 bases identical to TRBD1. Germline CDR1 is SGHNT and CDR2 is YYREEE (reference sequence). Losses at the gene ends were 5 bases for V and 9 bases for J; bases not matched to a gene: 13. The CDR3 spans 15 residues. CDR3 sequence: CASRKTGGRDSEQFF. The CDR3 DNA sequence: TGTGCCAGCAGAAAAACAGGGGGAAGGGATAGTGAGCAGTTCTTC.

The sample holds one count of this clone. The V gene is TRBV13, the J gene TRBJ1-3, with TRBD1 matching 7 bases. J lost 0 bases, V lost 1 base, and 6 bases had no gene match. The CDR3 contains 17 residues. Germline-derived CDR1 and CDR2 are PRHDT and FYEKMQ (reference sequence). CDR3 in amino acids: CASSLVGRGSSGNTIYF. The CDR3 bases are TGTGCCAGCAGCTTAGTGGGCAGGGGGAGCTCTGGAAACACCATATATTTT.

In its sample, this clone is large. The V call is TRBV6-4, the J call TRBJ1-2; 8 bases match TRBD1. V trimming: 2 bases; J trimming: 4 bases; junction bases outside the gene matches: 3. The CDR3 contains 14 residues. Germline-derived CDR1 and CDR2 are MRHNA and SNTAGT. The CDR3 bases are TGTGCCAGCAGTGACGATGGACAGGGCTATGGCTACACCTTC. Translating it yields CASSDDGQGYGYTF.

Only a few counts were recorded for this clone. The V gene is TRBV18, the J gene TRBJ2-7; a weak D match, TRBD2 (6 bases). The germline V and J ends were trimmed by 3 bases and 1 base, with 10 bases remaining between them. This CDR3 has 14 residues. Germline V gene sequence: CDR1 KGHSH, CDR2 LQKENI. The CDR3 DNA follows: TGTGCCAGCTCACCGCAGGGACTGTCCTACGAGCAGTACTTC. It specifies CASSPQGLSYEQYF. Filled out from reference TRBV18 and TRBJ2-7, the complete variable domain reads NAGVMQNPRHLVRRRGQEARLRCSPMKGHSHVYWYRQLPEEGLKFMVYLQKENIIDESGMPKERFSAEFPKEGPSILRIQQVVRGDSAAYFCASSPQGLSYEQYFGPGTRLTVT.